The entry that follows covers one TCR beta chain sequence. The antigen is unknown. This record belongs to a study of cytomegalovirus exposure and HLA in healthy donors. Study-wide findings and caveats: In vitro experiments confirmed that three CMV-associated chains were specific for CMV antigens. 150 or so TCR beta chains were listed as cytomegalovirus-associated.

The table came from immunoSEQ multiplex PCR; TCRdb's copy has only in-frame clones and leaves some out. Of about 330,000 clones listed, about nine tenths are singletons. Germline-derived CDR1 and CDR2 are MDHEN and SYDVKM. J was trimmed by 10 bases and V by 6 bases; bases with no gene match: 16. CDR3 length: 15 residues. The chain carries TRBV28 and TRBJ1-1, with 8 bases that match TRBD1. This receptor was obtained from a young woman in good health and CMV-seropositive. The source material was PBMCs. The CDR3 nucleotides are TGTGCCAGCAGCGGAGGGGGCAGGGGGCTATATGGAGCTTTCTTT. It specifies CASSGGGRGLYGAFF.